A single T cell receptor (beta chain) is shown here with its context. What it recognizes is unknown. This was the immunoSEQ v3 assay. Assay used: immunoSEQ multiplex PCR; TCRdb lists only in-frame clones, some missing. The table records more than 50,000 clones, roughly 84% of them present only once. This specimen belongs to a study of TIL therapy for anti-PD-1-resistant metastatic lung cancer. On the study more broadly: Tumors had a median PD-L1 proportion score of around 6%. Most patients had lung adenocarcinoma. Study findings and constraints: The baseline peripheral repertoire was partially replaced by infused TIL clonotypes that later decayed.

As for time point: pre-treatment sample, taken before nivolumab and TIL therapy. Adults with stage 4 NSCLC were enrolled in a phase I trial. This TCR came from a person aged 30 to 80 with non-small cell lung cancer. The material was blood, obtained at baseline.

The CDR3 DNA reads as TGTGCCTGGACCAGGGGGGTTAACACTGAAGCTTTCTTT. It translates to CAWTRGVNTEAFF. The J gene is TRBJ1-1, the V gene TRBV30; 7 bases fit TRBD1. The CDR3 is 13 residues long. The trim removed 4 bases at V and 2 bases at J, leaving 4 bases unmatched. Germline CDR1 and CDR2: GTSNPN and SVGIG (reference sequence).